This TCR beta chain was obtained from a study of T cells in women clearing cervical HPV infection. Whole-study context: Case blood was drawn when the lesion was first found; control blood after infection became undetectable.

CDR1 and CDR2 from the germline V gene are LNHDA and SQIVND (reference sequence). The CDR3 covers 14 residues. Sequencing used immunoSEQ multiplex PCR; TCRdb keeps in-frame clones, though not all of them. This table holds roughly 30,000 clones. As for this clone: The sequence runs out 3 residues before the end of the CDR3; the remainder is reconstructed from the germline J gene.

V usage is TRBV19 and J usage is TRBJ1-2; D gene uncertain. The receptor was isolated from a woman aged 18 to 75 with a cervical HPV16 infection that either progressed to CIN3+ or cleared (not recorded which). What was sequenced was blood buffy coat. The CDR3: CASSIGPRLDTYTF. The part of the CDR3 DNA that was read is TGTGCCAGTAGTATAGGGCCGCGGCTGGATACC.